This TCR beta chain was recorded in a study (dated by TCRdb to between 2014 and 2017). Concerning the study at large: The study tested whether tumor-infiltrating Tregs in breast cancer are recruited from blood Tregs or converted in situ from other CD4+ T cell subsets. The investigation overall reported the following: The greatest overlap of tumor-infiltrating Treg TCR alpha and beta sequences was with tumor naive CD4+ T cells, followed next by blood naive CD4+ T cells. In terms of TCR gene usage, tumor memory CD4+ T cells clustered together with blood and lymph node memory CD4+ cells, as well as with lymph node naive CD4+ cells. Validation in the larger cohort was restricted to a single TCR beta V-J rearrangement rather than whole repertoires.

Trimming takes 2 bases from V and 1 base from J, and the germline ends sit 8 bases apart. The CDR3 numbers 14 residues from cysteine through phenylalanine. The entry retains the CDR3 DNA only, 42 bases that are in frame from base 1. From the germline V gene (reference sequence), CDR1 is SEHNR and CDR2 is FQNEAQ. Naive CD4+ T cells were purified with the Miltenyi Naive CD4+ T Cell Isolation kit, with Tregs depleted using CD25 microbeads. Tregs, naive and memory CD4+ T cells from tumor, blood and ipsilateral draining lymph nodes of about five breast cancer patients underwent full-length TCR alpha and beta sequencing. Tumor tissue and lymph nodes from ipsilateral axillary dissection were perfused with PBS, minced and digested with collagenase I and hyaluronidase. Sorted cell populations were confirmed by FACS to exceed 90% purity. This clonotype showed up many times. Its target antigen remains unknown. No qualities accompany the bases; no much larger clone lies one base away.

Full-length TCR variable regions were amplified by 5' RACE PCR using constant-region reverse primers, and then by semi-nested PCR using Nested Universal Primer A. Using the ReliaPrep RNA Cell Miniprep System, total RNA was extracted, and the SMARTer RACE 5'/3' Kit was then used to reverse transcribe the RNA into 5'RACE-ready cDNA. Multiplex adaptors were used to barcode full-length TCR alpha and beta libraries, and the barcoded libraries were sequenced on an Illumina MiSeq. Under the source paper's analysis protocol: Sequencing data were pooled across the five patients for each of nine subset-tissue groups and compared by unsupervised clustering of TCR gene usage. The Morisita-Horn index was used to calculate repertoire similarity, with shared sequences weighted by how much each contributed to each repertoire. TCRdb took the public reads, trimmed them with fastp at Q25, ran MiXCR for clone calling and kept in-frame beta chains. For every CDR3 protein sequence, its rows merge into one entry that carries the most common genes and DNA. TCRdb assigned the V and J calls; the authors' analysis was not used. Counted in this sample were over 55,000 distinct CDR3 sequences; around 30% of them appeared once. The ten largest clonotypes hold 2% to 2.5% of the sample.

The receptor's source is a female donor with breast cancer. The sequenced material came from tumor-infiltrating naive CD4+ T cells sorted from the breast tumor. In the paper's terms, the cell subset or site label means: naive CD4+ T cells, CD4+CD45RA+CD25-. Here the chain combines TRBV7-9 and TRBJ1-1, and TRBD1 may be the D gene, going by 5 matching bases. The CDR3 has the sequence CASSLQGGNTEAFF. The DNA is TGTGCCAGCAGCTTACAGGGAGGGAACACTGAAGCTTTCTTT. The CDR3 plus the reference TRBV7-9 and TRBJ1-1 genes for the other parts give the full variable domain: DTGVSQNPRHKITKRGQNVTFRCDPISEHNRLYWYRQTLGQGPEFLTYFQNEAQLEKSRLLSDRFSAERPKGSFSTLEIQRTEQGDSAMYLCASSLQGGNTEAFFGQGTRLTVV.